This T cell receptor (beta chain) was observed in a study of T-cell memory formation after mild COVID-19. Germline V CDR1 and CDR2: LNHNV, YYDKDF (reference sequence). This CDR3 is built from 13 residues. V lost 3 bases, J lost 8 bases, and 14 bases lay in between. TCRdb processed the 5' RACE reads anew with MiXCR; each CDR3 protein has one entry. The table records some 600,000 distinct CDR3 sequences, 17% of them present only once. V and J are TRBV15 and TRBJ2-7, with D maybe TRBD1 (6 bases). The sequence came from an adult woman who had mild COVID-19 (a few samples of this study predate the infection). Cell type and time point are not known. The sample was PBMCs or a T cell subset sorted from them (not recorded which). The CDR3 protein is CATSSTAQGKQYF. The CDR3 coding sequence is TGTGCCACCAGCAGCACCGCTCAGGGGAAGCAGTACTTC.